This TCR beta chain came from a study of blood T cell repertoires in COVID-19. Overall study: Samples of COVID-19 (acute and convalescent) were obtained from the United States, Italy and Spain. T cells, B-cell-depleted T cells, or PBMCs supplied cDNA or gDNA.

Trimming removed 7 bases from V and 0 bases from J; junction bases left unmatched: 3. The CDR3 contains 14 residues. Per germline, CDR1 SNHLY and CDR2 FYNNEI. Under the authors' procedure: Nucleated cell number was recorded as an estimate derived from reference gene primer amplification. Assay used: immunoSEQ multiplex PCR; TCRdb lists only in-frame clones, some missing. V, J and clone size are those of that table, while D and trimming were read from the DNA. This sample yields 310,000 or so clones, of which 70% to 90% are seen a single time; under 8% belongs to the top ten. Sequences were obtained from peripheral blood. V gene TRBV2 combines with J gene TRBJ1-1, with TRBD1 matching over 9 bases. The origin of this receptor is a man aged 18-30 years who had recovered from COVID-19. The CDR3, as DNA: TGTGCCAGCACCGGACAGGGGATGAACACTGAAGCTTTCTTT. It is translated as CASTGQGMNTEAFF.